The 21 T cell receptor beta chains below were found in one sample sequenced in a study of T-cell memory formation after mild COVID-19. TCRdb re-analysed the 5' RACE reads in MiXCR, keeping a single row per CDR3 protein. The sample lists about 140,000 distinct CDR3 sequences, around 14% seen once, with 25% to 30% in the top ten. Material: PBMCs or a T cell subset sorted from them (not recorded which). These receptors all come from an adult woman who had mild COVID-19 (a few samples of this study predate the infection). Cell type and time point are not known.

This clonotype was detected only a few times. The chain has TRBV3-1 and TRBJ2-7; 8 bases agree with TRBD2. The junction had 11 bases not matched to a gene; V was cut back by 4 bases and J by 6 bases. CDR3 length: 15 residues. The germline CDR1 and CDR2 sequences are LGHDT and YNNKEL (reference sequence). CDR3 nucleotides: TGTGCCAGCAGCCTACCAGCGGGAGTGAGTAGCGAGCAGTACTTC. Encoded protein: CASSLPAGVSSEQYF.

This clonotype was seen only a few times. CDR3 in amino acids: CASRDVTNLATEAFF. The DNA for the CDR3 is TGTGCCAGCAGAGACGTTACCAACCTCGCCACTGAAGCTTTCTTT. The chain combines TRBV6-2 or TRBV6-3 with TRBJ1-1; no reliable D call. CDR3 length equals 15 residues. V was trimmed by 6 bases and J by 4 bases, leaving 18 bases between them. Germline CDR1 is MNHEY and CDR2 is SVGEGT.

The chain recombines TRBV2 with TRBJ2-3; tentative D call: TRBD2 (7 bases). V dropped 3 bases and J dropped 2 bases, with 15 bases sitting between them. The CDR3 covers 16 residues. Germline V lookup: CDR1 SNHLY, CDR2 FYNNEI. The chain's CDR3 is CASSDYGGPNTDTQYF. The CDR3 nucleotides read TGTGCCAGCAGTGATTACGGGGGGCCAAACACAGATACGCAGTATTTT.

Only a few counts were recorded for this clonotype. The rearrangement joins TRBV27 to TRBJ2-7, with D perhaps TRBD1 (6 bases). Germline values: CDR1 MNHEY, CDR2 SMNVEV (reference sequence). With 3 bases removed from V and 0 bases from J, the gap between germline ends came to 9 bases. The CDR3 covers 14 residues. CDR3 in amino acids: CASSFEDSSYEQYF. CDR3 DNA: TGTGCCAGCAGTTTCGAGGACAGCTCCTACGAGCAGTACTTC.

The genes are TRBV20-1 and TRBJ2-2, with TRBD1 as a possible D gene (6 bases). This CDR3 spans 15 amino acids. The germline CDR1 and CDR2 sequences are DFQATT and SNEGSKA (reference sequence). V lost 2 bases and J 3 bases, leaving 13 bases between the germline ends. The CDR3 DNA sequence: TGCAGTGCTAGATTCCGGGACACATACACCGGGGAGCTGTTTTTT. Translated: CSARFRDTYTGELFF.

This clonotype was detected ten times or more. The genes are TRBV19 and TRBJ2-3, with TRBD2 identical over 11 bases. The CDR3 has 16 residues. The V and J ends lost 4 bases and 5 bases, in that order; junction bases with no gene match: 8. Germline lookup yields CDR1 LNHDA and CDR2 SQIVND (reference sequence). The CDR3 loop is CASSKLAGAREDTQYF. The CDR3 DNA follows: TGTGCCAGTAGTAAACTAGCGGGGGCCCGGGAAGATACGCAGTATTTT.

This chain joins TRBV3-1 and TRBJ2-7; 8 bases are shared with TRBD2. V shed 0 bases, J shed 0 bases, and the junction held 7 bases outside the gene matches. The CDR3 has 17 amino acids. CDR1 and CDR2 from the germline V gene are LGHDT and YNNKEL (reference sequence). The CDR3 spells CASSQEESRGDSYEQYF. In nucleotides, the CDR3 is TGTGCCAGCAGCCAAGAGGAGTCGCGGGGGGACTCCTACGAGCAGTACTTC.

The gene calls are TRBV4-1 and TRBJ1-1; a weak D match, TRBD1 (6 bases). Per the germline V gene, CDR1 is MGHRA and CDR2 is YSYEKL. V lost 6 bases and J lost 2, with 16 bases in between. The CDR3 runs 15 residues. Here the CDR3 reads CASRGTRQDNTEAFF. The DNA for the CDR3 is TGCGCCAGCAGGGGGACGAGACAGGACAACACTGAAGCTTTCTTT.

The chain joins TRBV6-6 to TRBJ2-1, with TRBD2 identical over 11 bases. J was trimmed by 4 bases and V by 6 bases; bases with no gene match: 14. The CDR3 consists of 18 residues. CDR1 and CDR2 from the germline V gene are MNHNY and SVGAGI (reference sequence). CDR3 protein: CASSTDTTSGGSYNEQFF. The CDR3 bases are TGTGCCAGCAGCACCGACACAACTAGCGGGGGTTCGTACAATGAGCAGTTCTTC.

The table lists this clonotype with a few counts. DNA for the CDR3: TGTGCCAGTAGTATAGCACGGAGCTCCTACAATGAGCAGTTCTTC. This encodes CASSIARSSYNEQFF. The V call is TRBV19, the J call TRBJ2-1; D not certain. CDR3 length: 15 residues. V was pared by 1 base and J by 0 bases, with 7 bases between. The germline V gene has CDR1 LNHDA and CDR2 SQIVND (reference sequence).

This clonotype has more than one count but fewer than ten. The chain uses TRBV12-3 or TRBV12-4 and TRBJ2-5; 9 bases map to TRBD2. The CDR3 loop spans 15 amino acids. V shed 3 bases and J 4 bases; nucleotides not matched to a gene: 6. CDR3 sequence: CASSFSGRDGETQYF. CDR3 nucleotides: TGTGCCAGCAGTTTTAGCGGGAGAGACGGAGAGACCCAGTACTTC.

The chain carries TRBV7-9 and TRBJ2-7; TRBD1 matches at 11 bases. Germline V gene data show CDR1 as SEHNR and CDR2 as FQNEAQ (reference sequence). The CDR3 has 15 residues. The ends lost 5 bases at V and 2 bases at J; junction bases unmatched: 5. The CDR3 coding sequence is TGTGCCAGCAGCCCGGGACAGGGGGTTCCCTACGAGCAGTACTTC. Its protein product is CASSPGQGVPYEQYF.

This clonotype was recorded many times. The J gene is TRBJ2-1, the V gene TRBV30, with D perhaps TRBD2 (5 bases). This CDR3 comprises 14 residues. V dropped 1 base and J dropped 3 bases, with 10 bases sitting between them. Germline V CDR1 and CDR2: GTSNPN, SVGIG (reference sequence). In DNA, the CDR3 is TGTGCCTGGAGTGAGCGGATGCTCTACAATGAGCAGTTCTTC. Amino acids: CAWSERMLYNEQFF.

This clonotype was seen a handful of times. V usage is TRBV12-3 or TRBV12-4 and J usage is TRBJ2-7; D is ambiguous. The length of the CDR3 is 14 residues. V was trimmed by 4 bases and J by 2 bases, leaving 12 bases between them. The CDR3 sequence: CASSYGTVTYEQYF. The CDR3 coding sequence is TGTGCCAGCAGTTATGGAACAGTCACCTACGAGCAGTACTTC.

This clonotype was found a few times. The rearrangement links TRBV11-2 to TRBJ2-3, with 7 bases fitting TRBD2. The CDR3 spans 17 residues. V shed 5 bases and J 2 bases; nucleotides not matched to a gene: 13. The germline V gene has CDR1 SGHAT and CDR2 FQNNGV. CDR3 DNA sequence: TGTGCCAGCAGCCACGGGTTGGGCGGGGGAGACACAGATACGCAGTATTTT. It translates to CASSHGLGGGDTDTQYF.

V gene TRBV9 combines with J gene TRBJ2-7, with a weak D call TRBD1 (6 bases). The CDR3 is 14 residues long. CDR1 and CDR2 (germline): SGDLS, YYNGEE. V lost 3 bases and J 0 bases, leaving 10 bases between the germline ends. The CDR3, as DNA: TGTGCCAGCAGCGGCCGGGACAACTCCTACGAGCAGTACTTC. Translated: CASSGRDNSYEQYF.

This clonotype has only a few counts. J is TRBJ1-1 and V is TRBV3-1, with D hard to call. CDR1 and CDR2 from the germline V gene are LGHDT and YNNKEL (reference sequence). This CDR3 has 13 amino acids. V was pared by 1 base and J by 0 bases, with 3 bases between. CDR3 in amino acids: CASSQGVNTEAFF. For the CDR3, the DNA is TGTGCCAGCAGCCAAGGGGTGAACACTGAAGCTTTCTTT.

This clonotype was observed a handful of times. J is TRBJ1-2 and V is TRBV6-6; TRBD1 agrees at 7 bases. The CDR3 consists of 12 residues. Germline V CDR1 and CDR2: MNHNY, SVGAGI (reference sequence). V trimming: 6 bases; J trimming: 4 bases; junction bases outside the gene matches: 2. The DNA for the CDR3 is TGTGCCAGCAGGACAGGGAGCTATGGCTACACCTTC. It yields the protein CASRTGSYGYTF.

V and J are TRBV6-5 and TRBJ1-2, with 8 bases identical to TRBD1. Germline trimming cut 4 bases from V and 4 bases from J; bases unmatched to any gene: 11. This CDR3 region has 16 residues. Germline assignment: CDR1 MNHEY and CDR2 SVGAGI. The CDR3 DNA sequence: TGTGCCAGCAGTTTAGACCGACAGGGGAGGTTCTATGGCTACACCTTC. Its translation is CASSLDRQGRFYGYTF.

This clonotype has a handful of counts. The chain couples TRBV12-3 or TRBV12-4 to TRBJ1-2; perhaps TRBD1 as D (5 bases). There are 12 residues in the CDR3. V lost 10 bases and J lost 0, with 9 bases in between. CDR3 sequence (DNA): TGTGCCATCGGGACCGCTAACTATGGCTACACCTTC. It specifies CAIGTANYGYTF.

V and J are TRBV30 and TRBJ2-7; 9 nucleotides line up with TRBD1. Germline V gene sequence: CDR1 GTSNPN, CDR2 SVGIG (reference sequence). Trimming took 0 bases from V and 2 from J; bases not matched to a gene: 2. There are 14 residues in the CDR3. CDR3 region: CAWSVGTGPYEQYF. The CDR3 nucleotides are TGTGCCTGGAGTGTGGGGACAGGGCCCTACGAGCAGTACTTC.